These 13 T cell receptor beta chains originate from one sample sequenced in a study of human T cells and chemical hapten exposure. TCRdb reanalysed the RACE reads using MiXCR and keeps one entry per CDR3 protein. The sample carries more than 65,000 distinct CDR3 sequences, approximately 8% recorded once. Documented time point: patch test 1, 2 weeks after DPC sensitization. Stated treatment: therapeutic diphenylcyclopropenone sensitization with weekly scalp DPC. Sequencing used whole blood, obtained in connection with sensitization to the hapten diphenylcyclopropenone (DPC). These TCRs come from a woman aged 25 to 39 with alopecia areata. Some clones in this sample may be carry-over from other donors' samples.

This clonotype was found many times. The chain has TRBV20-1 and TRBJ1-1, with a tentative D call TRBD1 (6 bases). The CDR3 extends over 10 amino acids. The germline V gene has CDR1 DFQATT and CDR2 SNEGSKA (reference sequence). The V gene lost 3 bases and the J gene lost 11 bases, with 10 bases spanning the gap. CDR3 protein: CSARGTYAFF. Here the CDR3 DNA reads TGCAGTGCTAGGGGGACATATGCTTTCTTT.

There are a few counts of this clonotype. The V gene is TRBV18, the J gene TRBJ1-1; 7 bases match TRBD1. Per germline, CDR1 KGHSH and CDR2 LQKENI. The CDR3 sequence is 15 residues long. V trimming: 0 bases; J trimming: 4 bases; junction bases outside the gene matches: 5. The CDR3 DNA reads as TGTGCCAGCTCACCACCTTCATACAGGGGCACTGAAGCTTTCTTT. Amino acids: CASSPPSYRGTEAFF.

There are many counts of this clonotype. J is TRBJ1-5 and V is TRBV6-5, with D maybe TRBD1 (6 bases). There are 14 residues in the CDR3. Germline-derived CDR1 and CDR2 are MNHEY and SVGAGI. V lost 6 bases, J lost 7 bases, and 16 bases lay in between. CDR3: CASSPAGAQQPQHF. The DNA for the CDR3 is TGTGCCAGCAGCCCGGCGGGGGCCCAGCAGCCCCAGCATTTT.

In regard to this clonotype: A much bigger clone sits one base away, suggesting this may be a read error. The chain is built from TRBV20-1 and TRBJ1-1; D is undetermined. Germline CDR1 DFQATT, CDR2 SNEGSKA (reference sequence). The CDR3 totals 13 residues. CDR3 nucleotide sequence: TGCAGTGCTAGAGATAACCTGAACACTAAAGCTTTCTTT. Protein: CSARDNLNTKAFF.

This clonotype was detected many times. V gene TRBV11-2 combines with J gene TRBJ1-1; no clear D gene. Germline V gene sequence: CDR1 SGHAT, CDR2 FQNNGV. With 4 bases removed from V and 7 bases from J, the gap between germline ends came to 16 bases. This CDR3 has 14 amino acids. CDR3 DNA sequence: TGTGCCAGCAGCTCCCCTCTTATGGGGATTGAAGCTTTCTTT. Translation gives CASSSPLMGIEAFF.

This clonotype was seen only a few times. The chain employs TRBV2 and TRBJ1-6; D might be TRBD1 (5 bases). The CDR3 spans 15 residues. CDR1 and CDR2 (germline): SNHLY, FYNNEI. V lost 5 bases and J lost 7, with 15 bases in between. This chain's CDR3 is CASSIRDLTNSPLHF. The CDR3 DNA reads TGTGCCAGCAGTATCCGGGACTTGACCAATTCACCCCTCCACTTT. Combining the CDR3 with reference TRBV2 and TRBJ1-6 gives the whole variable domain EPEVTQTPSHQVTQMGQEVILRCVPISNHLYFYWYRQILGQKVEFLVSFYNNEISEKSEIFDDQFSVERPDGSNFTLKIRSTKLEDSAMYFCASSIRDLTNSPLHFGNGTRLTVT.

This chain uses TRBV19 with TRBJ2-7; possible D gene TRBD2, 6 bases. V shed 11 bases and J shed 3 bases, with 17 bases lying between them. Germline CDR1 LNHDA, CDR2 SQIVND (reference sequence). The CDR3 length is 13 residues. CDR3 sequence (DNA): TGTGCCTCAAAGGAGGAGGGCCGCTACGAGCAGTACTTC. Encoded protein: CASKEEGRYEQYF. Together with reference TRBV19 and TRBJ2-7, the CDR3 gives the full variable domain: DGGITQSPKYLFRKEGQNVTLSCEQNLNHDAMYWYRQDPGQGLRLIYYSQIVNDFQKGDIAEGYSVSREKKESFPLTVTSAQKNPTAFYLCASKEEGRYEQYFGPGTRLTVT.

In its sample, this clonotype was seen many times. The chain recombines TRBV7-9 with TRBJ1-1; D unresolved. Germline V gene lookup returns CDR1 SEHNR and CDR2 FQNEAQ (reference sequence). This CDR3 comprises 11 residues. V dropped 1 base and J dropped 11 bases, with 8 bases sitting between them. The DNA of the CDR3 is TGTGCCAGCAGCTTAGAGGAAATGGCTTTCTTT. Amino acids: CASSLEEMAFF.

This clonotype has at least ten counts. The chain uses TRBV12-3 or TRBV12-4 and TRBJ2-7, with D tentatively TRBD1 or TRBD2 (5 bases each). V was shortened by 3 bases and J by 1 base, with 10 bases between the two germline ends. The CDR3 length is 14 residues. The CDR3 sequence: CASSFPGRSYEQYF. The CDR3 DNA sequence: TGTGCCAGCAGTTTTCCGGGACGGTCCTACGAGCAGTACTTC.

Ten or more counts support this clonotype. The genes are TRBV6-5 and TRBJ2-4, with D unclear. Germline CDR1 and CDR2: MNHEY and SVGAGI. Trimming pared 0 bases from V and 1 base from J, leaving 7 bases between. CDR3 size: 15 residues. CDR3 loop: CASSYSQEAKNIQYF. Here the CDR3 DNA reads TGTGCCAGCAGTTACTCGCAGGAGGCCAAAAACATTCAGTACTTC.

The DNA for the CDR3 is TGTGCCAGCTCACCCCAGGCGGCTGGCTACACCTTC. This sequence encodes CASSPQAAGYTF. This sequence joins TRBV18 and TRBJ1-2; D unresolved. V dropped 3 bases and J dropped 7 bases, with 9 bases sitting between them. In germline, CDR1 is KGHSH, CDR2 LQKENI. This CDR3 spans 12 amino acids.

This clonotype occurred many times. The rearrangement links TRBV3-1 to TRBJ1-2, with a weak D call TRBD1 (5 bases). This CDR3 spans 14 amino acids. Trimming pared 0 bases from V and 4 bases from J, leaving 9 bases between. The germline CDR1 and CDR2 sequences are LGHDT and YNNKEL (reference sequence). The chain's CDR3 is CASSQEGTFYGYTF. The CDR3 nucleotides are TGTGCCAGCAGCCAAGAAGGGACGTTCTATGGCTACACCTTC.

The chain has TRBV5-1 and TRBJ2-5; TRBD2 aligns across 10 bases. V shed 3 bases, J shed 3 bases, and the junction held 2 bases outside the gene matches. Germline values: CDR1 SGHRS, CDR2 YFSETQ. The CDR3 runs to 14 residues. The CDR3 DNA is TGCGCCAGCAGCTGGGGGACTAGCGAAGAGACCCAGTACTTC. This codes for CASSWGTSEETQYF.